A selection of T cell receptor beta chains follows, all from one sample in a study of cytomegalovirus exposure and HLA in healthy donors. Generated by immunoSEQ multiplex PCR, the TCRdb table keeps only in-frame clones and is missing some. The sample consists of about 160,000 clones, about 80% of them appearing once. The sequencing sample was made of PBMCs. The source of these receptors is a man younger than 35 in good health and CMV-seropositive. The CDR3 runs from the conserved cysteine through the conserved F or W. A D gene is named only where the DNA matches it firmly.

TRBV6-4	-	TRBJ1-6	CASSVDTSYNSPLHF	TGTGCCAGCAGTGTAGACACCAGCTATAATTCACCCCTCCACTTT
TRBV5-4	-	TRBJ1-2	CASRAGDGDYGYTF	TGTGCCAGCAGGGCTGGTGACGGAGACTATGGCTACACCTTC
TRBV12-5	TRBD2	TRBJ2-3	CASGSTLADLTDTQYF	TGTGCTAGTGGATCAACCCTAGCGGACCTCACAGATACGCAGTATTTT
TRBV5-1	-	TRBJ2-5	CASSLAGQPQETQYF	TGCGCCAGCAGCCTCGCGGGACAGCCCCAAGAGACCCAGTACTTC
TRBV27	TRBD2	TRBJ2-1	CASSTSGSSYNEQFF	TGTGCCAGCAGCACTAGCGGTAGCTCCTACAATGAGCAGTTCTTC
TRBV2	-	TRBJ2-2	CASSEALTAGRKTGELFF	TGTGCCAGCAGTGAGGCTCTTACGGCAGGGCGAAAAACCGGGGAGCTGTTTTTT
TRBV7-2	TRBD1	TRBJ1-2	CASSLQGAVSYGYTF	TGTGCCAGCAGCTTACAGGGGGCGGTTAGCTATGGCTACACCTTC
TRBV7-9	TRBD1	TRBJ2-2	CASSFDRAAGELFF	TGTGCCAGCAGCTTCGACAGGGCGGCCGGGGAGCTGTTTTTT
TRBV4-2	-	TRBJ1-5	CASSQASGINQPQHF	TGTGCCAGCAGCCAAGCTTCAGGGATCAATCAGCCCCAGCATTTT
TRBV29-1	-	TRBJ2-7	CSVEDRGLAPYEQYF	TGCAGCGTTGAAGATCGCGGGCTCGCCCCCTACGAGCAGTACTTC
TRBV7-8	-	TRBJ1-1	CASSRIWGMGNTEAFF	TGTGCCAGCAGCCGTATCTGGGGCATGGGGAACACTGAAGCTTTCTTT
TRBV27	TRBD2	TRBJ2-1	CASSSGLAGSSYNEQFF	TGTGCCAGCAGTTCCGGACTAGCGGGGAGCTCCTACAATGAGCAGTTCTTC
TRBV7-8	TRBD1	TRBJ1-5	CASTLETGMVSNQPQHF	TGTGCCAGCACCCTGGAGACAGGGATGGTAAGCAATCAGCCCCAGCATTTT
TRBV5-6	TRBD2	TRBJ2-3	CASSLIGIAGRLSTDTQYF	TGTGCCAGCAGCCTCATAGGAATAGCGGGAAGGCTAAGCACAGATACGCAGTATTTT